There are a few counts of the clone carrying this T cell receptor (beta chain). Its specificity is not known. This entry comes from a study of T-cell reconstitution after alpha-beta-depleted transplantation in children. The study's findings and limits: T cells produced anew were the main source of T-cell counts and diversity one year after transplant. From surviving recipient T cells and thymic progenitors came the high day-60 TCRbeta diversity observed in some patients. Alpha-beta T cells present about two months after transplant were reported to originate from several hundred expanded graft clones.

CDR1 SEHNR and CDR2 FQNEAQ come from the germline V gene (reference sequence). V was trimmed by 7 bases and J by 1 base, leaving 17 bases between them. CDR3 length: 15 residues. Construction of the TCRbeta library involved unique molecular identifiers. TCRdb analysed the PCR reads with MiXCR anew, one entry per CDR3 protein. This table holds about 310,000 distinct CDR3 sequences, more than 20% found once. This clonotype originated in a male patient aged 10 to 17 who had a stem cell transplant for acute lymphoblastic leukemia, so the T cells may come from the graft donor. J is TRBJ2-7 and V is TRBV7-9; D is uncertain. Source: PBMCs, mostly from graft donor cells, taken 180 days after TCRalphabeta/CD19-depleted stem cell transplant. CDR3 bases: TGTGCCAGCAACCCGGGCGAGCACGAGTCCTACGAGCAGTACTTC. Its protein product is CASNPGEHESYEQYF.